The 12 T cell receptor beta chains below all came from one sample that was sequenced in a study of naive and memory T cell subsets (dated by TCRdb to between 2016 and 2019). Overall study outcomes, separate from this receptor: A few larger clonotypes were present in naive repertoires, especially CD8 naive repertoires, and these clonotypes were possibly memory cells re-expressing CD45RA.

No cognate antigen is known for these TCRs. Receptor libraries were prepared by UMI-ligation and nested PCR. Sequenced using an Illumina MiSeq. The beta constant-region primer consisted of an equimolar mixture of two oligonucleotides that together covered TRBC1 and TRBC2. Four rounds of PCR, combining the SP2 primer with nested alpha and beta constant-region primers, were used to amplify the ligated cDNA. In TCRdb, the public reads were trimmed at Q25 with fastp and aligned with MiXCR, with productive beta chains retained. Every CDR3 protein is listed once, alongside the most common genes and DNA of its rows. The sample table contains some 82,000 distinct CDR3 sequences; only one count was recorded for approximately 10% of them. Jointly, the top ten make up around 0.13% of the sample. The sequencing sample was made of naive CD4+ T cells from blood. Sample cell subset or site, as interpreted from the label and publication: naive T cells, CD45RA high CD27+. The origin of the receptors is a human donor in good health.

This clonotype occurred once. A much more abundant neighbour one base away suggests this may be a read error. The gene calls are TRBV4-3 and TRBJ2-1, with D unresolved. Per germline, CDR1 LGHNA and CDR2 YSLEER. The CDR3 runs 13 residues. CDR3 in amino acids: CTSSHANADEQFF. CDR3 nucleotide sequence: TGCACCAGCAGCCATGCCAATGCTGATGAGCAGTTCTTC.

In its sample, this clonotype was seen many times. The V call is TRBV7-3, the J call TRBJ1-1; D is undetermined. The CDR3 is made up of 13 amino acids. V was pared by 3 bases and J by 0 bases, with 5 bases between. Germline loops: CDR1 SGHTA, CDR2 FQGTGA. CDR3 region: CASSFWVNTEAFF. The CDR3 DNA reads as TGTGCCAGCAGCTTTTGGGTGAACACTGAAGCTTTCTTT. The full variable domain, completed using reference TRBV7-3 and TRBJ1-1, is GAGVSQTPSNKVTEKGKYVELRCDPISGHTALYWYRQSLGQGPEFLIYFQGTGAADDSGLPNDRFFAVRPEGSVSTLKIQRTERGDSAVYLCASSFWVNTEAFFGQGTRLTVV.

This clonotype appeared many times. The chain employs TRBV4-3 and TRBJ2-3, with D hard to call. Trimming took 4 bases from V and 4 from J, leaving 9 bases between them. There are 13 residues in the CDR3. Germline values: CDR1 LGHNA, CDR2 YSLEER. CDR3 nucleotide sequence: TGCGCCAGCAGCCCACAACCCTCAGATACGCAGTATTTT. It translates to CASSPQPSDTQYF.

The CDR3, as DNA: TGTGCCAGCAGTTACTCTGGGGGGGGCACTGGCTATGGCTACACCTTC. It encodes CASSYSGGGTGYGYTF. The chain uses TRBV6-6 and TRBJ1-2; TRBD1 might be the D (6 bases). Looked up from germline, CDR1 is MNHNY and CDR2 is SVGAGI (reference sequence). The CDR3 runs to 16 residues. The V and J ends lost 0 bases and 4 bases respectively, with 15 bases between them.

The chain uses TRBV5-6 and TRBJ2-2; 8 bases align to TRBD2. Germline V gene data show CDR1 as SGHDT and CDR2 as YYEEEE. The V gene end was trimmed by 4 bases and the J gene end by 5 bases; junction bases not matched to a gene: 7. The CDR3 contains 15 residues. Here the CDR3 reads CASSLPGGGTGELFF. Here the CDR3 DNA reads TGTGCCAGCAGCCTACCCGGGGGGGGAACCGGGGAGCTGTTTTTT.

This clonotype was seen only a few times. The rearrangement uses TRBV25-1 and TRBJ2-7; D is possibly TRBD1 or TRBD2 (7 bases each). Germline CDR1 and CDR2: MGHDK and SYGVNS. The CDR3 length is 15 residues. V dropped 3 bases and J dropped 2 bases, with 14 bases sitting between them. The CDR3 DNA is TGTGCCAGCAGTGAGGGGGGGACAGTCCCCTACGAGCAGTACTTC. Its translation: CASSEGGTVPYEQYF.

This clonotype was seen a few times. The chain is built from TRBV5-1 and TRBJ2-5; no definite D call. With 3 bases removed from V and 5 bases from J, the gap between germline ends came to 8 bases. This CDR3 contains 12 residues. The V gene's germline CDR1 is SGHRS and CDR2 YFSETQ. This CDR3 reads CASSYQSETQYF. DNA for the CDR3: TGCGCCAGCAGCTACCAGTCTGAGACCCAGTACTTC.

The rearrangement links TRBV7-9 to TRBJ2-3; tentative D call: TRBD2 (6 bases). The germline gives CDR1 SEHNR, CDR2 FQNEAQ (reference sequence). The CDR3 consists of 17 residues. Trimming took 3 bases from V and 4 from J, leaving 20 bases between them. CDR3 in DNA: TGTGCCAGCAGCTTCTGGACGGGGGTATCGGGCGCAGATACGCAGTATTTT. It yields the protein CASSFWTGVSGADTQYF.

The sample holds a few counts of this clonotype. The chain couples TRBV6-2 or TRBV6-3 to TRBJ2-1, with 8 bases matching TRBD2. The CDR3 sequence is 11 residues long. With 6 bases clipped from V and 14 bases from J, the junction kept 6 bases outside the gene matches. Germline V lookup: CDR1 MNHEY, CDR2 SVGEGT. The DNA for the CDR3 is TGTGCCAGCAGCCAACGAGCGGGGGAGTTCTTC. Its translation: CASSQRAGEFF.

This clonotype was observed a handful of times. The CDR3 DNA reads as TGCAGTGCTAGAGTAGGGTCATCTAGCAATCAGCCCCAGCATTTT. Translated, it gives CSARVGSSSNQPQHF. The chain joins TRBV20-1 to TRBJ1-5; D uncertain. Germline CDR1 and CDR2: DFQATT and SNEGSKA (reference sequence). V was trimmed by 1 base and J by 0 bases, leaving 10 bases between them. The CDR3 runs 15 residues.

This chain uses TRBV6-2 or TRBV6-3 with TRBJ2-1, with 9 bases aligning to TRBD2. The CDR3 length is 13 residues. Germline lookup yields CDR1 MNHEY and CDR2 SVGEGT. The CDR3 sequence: CTLLSGSYNEQFF. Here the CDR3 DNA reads TGTACCCTGCTTAGCGGGAGCTACAATGAGCAGTTCTTC.

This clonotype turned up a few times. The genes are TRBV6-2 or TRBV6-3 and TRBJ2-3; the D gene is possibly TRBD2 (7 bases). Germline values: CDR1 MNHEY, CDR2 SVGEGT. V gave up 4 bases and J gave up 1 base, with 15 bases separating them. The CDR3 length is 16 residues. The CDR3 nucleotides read TGTGCCAGCAGTTCCTTTACCGGGGGGCGCACAGATACGCAGTATTTT. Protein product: CASSSFTGGRTDTQYF.